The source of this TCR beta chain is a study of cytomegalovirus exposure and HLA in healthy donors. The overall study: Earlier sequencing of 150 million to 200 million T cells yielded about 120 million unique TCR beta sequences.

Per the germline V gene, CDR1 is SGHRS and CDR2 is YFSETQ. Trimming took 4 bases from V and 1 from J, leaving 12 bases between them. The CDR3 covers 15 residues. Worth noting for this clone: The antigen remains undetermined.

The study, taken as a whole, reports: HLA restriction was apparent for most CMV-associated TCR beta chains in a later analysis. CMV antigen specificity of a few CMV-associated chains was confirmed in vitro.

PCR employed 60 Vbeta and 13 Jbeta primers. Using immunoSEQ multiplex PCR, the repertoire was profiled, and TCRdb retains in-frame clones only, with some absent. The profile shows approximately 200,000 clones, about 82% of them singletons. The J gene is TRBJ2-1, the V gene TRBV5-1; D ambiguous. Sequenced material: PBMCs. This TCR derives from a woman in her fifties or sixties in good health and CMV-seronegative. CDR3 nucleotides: TGCGCCAGCAGCCCGGGTCCCAATTCCTACAATGAGCAGTTCTTC. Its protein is CASSPGPNSYNEQFF. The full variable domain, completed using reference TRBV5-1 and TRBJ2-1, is KAGVTQTPRYLIKTRGQQVTLSCSPISGHRSVSWYQQTPGQGLQFLFEYFSETQRNKGNFPGRFSGRQFSNSRSEMNVSTLELGDSALYLCASSPGPNSYNEQFFGPGTRLTVL.